One and the same sample provided the 28 T cell receptor beta chains below, sequenced in a study of shared clonotypes between healthy human individuals. Sequencing was performed with immunoSEQ multiplex PCR; in TCRdb, only in-frame clones are kept and a portion is missing. The sample holds about 660,000 clones; 74% are singletons and the top ten take approximately 1.7%. Sequenced: memory CD4+ T cells sorted from blood. Sample subset: CD45RA-negative fraction. These receptors came from a woman aged 30 to 39 in good health.

The rearrangement joins TRBV6-5 to TRBJ2-3; the match to TRBD1 covers 7 bases. After removal of 6 bases from V and 4 bases from J, the junction contained 4 bases not matched to a gene. Germline V gene lookup returns CDR1 MNHEY and CDR2 SVGAGI. The CDR3 consists of 13 residues. In nucleotides, the CDR3 is TGTGCCAGCAGAAGACAGGGCCCAGATACGCAGTATTTT. Encoded protein: CASRRQGPDTQYF.

The V call is TRBV25-1, the J call TRBJ1-1, with a weak D call TRBD1 (5 bases). Deletions cut 4 bases from V and 7 bases from J, with 16 bases between. From germline, CDR1 is MGHDK and CDR2 SYGVNS. The CDR3 runs to 14 residues. The CDR3 region is CASSASQGLNEAFF. Written as DNA, the CDR3 is TGTGCCAGCAGTGCTTCCCAGGGACTTAATGAAGCTTTCTTT.

J is TRBJ1-1 and V is TRBV7-9, with 7 bases identical to TRBD1. V lost 5 bases, J lost 3 bases, and 9 bases stayed unmatched. CDR1 is SEHNR, CDR2 FQNEAQ, per germline (reference sequence). The CDR3 totals 15 residues. CDR3 region: CASSPILGTDTEAFF. The CDR3, as DNA: TGTGCCAGCAGCCCGATATTGGGGACAGACACTGAAGCTTTCTTT.

This chain joins TRBV6-1 and TRBJ2-7, with 12 bases fitting TRBD1. Germline V lookup: CDR1 MNHNS, CDR2 SASEGT. V shed 7 bases, J shed 6 bases, and the junction held 4 bases outside the gene matches. The CDR3 length is 13 residues. The CDR3 sequence is CASNRDRGLEQYF. The CDR3 coding sequence is TGTGCCAGCAACCGGGACAGGGGGCTCGAGCAGTACTTC.

This clone has only a few counts. The rearrangement joins TRBV28 to TRBJ2-2; a possible D gene is TRBD2 (5 bases). Trimming removed 7 bases at V and 4 bases at J, with 16 bases between. This CDR3 has 15 residues. In germline, CDR1 is MDHEN, CDR2 SYDVKM. CDR3 sequence (DNA): TGTGCCAGCAACACAGCTCAGCGGTCCACCGGGGAGCTGTTTTTT. Translation gives CASNTAQRSTGELFF.

The rearrangement joins TRBV27 to TRBJ1-5; D might be TRBD1 (6 bases). The CDR3 spans 15 residues. CDR1 is MNHEY, CDR2 SMNVEV, per germline (reference sequence). Trimming left V 11 bases short and J 9 bases short, with 26 bases between. CDR3 nucleotides: TGTGCCCGTAATCCAGATCAGGGGCCCGACGGGCCCCAGCATTTT. Protein product: CARNPDQGPDGPQHF.

The gene calls are TRBV6-1 and TRBJ2-4; TRBD2 might be the D (6 bases). This CDR3 contains 12 residues. Between the trimmed V and J ends, which lost 8 bases and 6 bases, there was a span of 11 bases. Germline V gives CDR1 MNHNS, CDR2 SASEGT. The CDR3 protein is CASWREGNIQYF. As DNA, the CDR3 is TGTGCCAGCTGGCGGGAAGGAAACATTCAGTACTTC.

The chain recombines TRBV13 with TRBJ1-3; D is possibly TRBD1 (5 bases). V shed 3 bases and J shed 4 bases, with 10 bases lying between them. The CDR3 loop spans 14 amino acids. Looked up from germline, CDR1 is PRHDT and CDR2 is FYEKMQ (reference sequence). This CDR3 is CASSFSGPGNTIYF. CDR3 sequence (DNA): TGTGCCAGCAGCTTTTCAGGGCCAGGAAACACCATATATTTT.

This clone was picked up a small number of times. The identical CDR3 is also encoded by other nucleotide sequences in the sample. The J gene is TRBJ2-3, the V gene TRBV5-1, with TRBD1 as a possible D gene (6 bases). V dropped 4 bases and J dropped 2 bases, with 11 bases sitting between them. Germline CDR1 and CDR2: SGHRS and YFSETQ. The length of the CDR3 is 14 residues. The CDR3 region is CASSPGTLTDTQYF. CDR3 DNA: TGCGCCAGCAGCCCTGGGACACTCACAGATACGCAGTATTTT.

This chain connects TRBV7-2 to TRBJ2-5; TRBD2 agrees at 10 bases. The end of the DNA aligns better with TRBJ2-7, so the J call may be wrong. CDR3 length equals 18 residues. The V gene's germline CDR1 is SGHTA and CDR2 FQGNSA. The CDR3: CASSKNSLAGVVIDEQYF. The CDR3, as DNA: TGTGCCAGCAGCAAAAATAGCCTAGCGGGAGTGGTAATCGACGAGCAGTACTTC.

Concerning this clone itself: The same CDR3 can be traced to other DNA sequences in this sample. This chain joins TRBV2 and TRBJ1-5; 7 nucleotides agree with TRBD1. The CDR3 runs 14 residues. Germline V CDR1 and CDR2: SNHLY, FYNNEI. Trimming took 8 bases from V and 3 from J; bases not matched to a gene: 7. DNA for the CDR3: TGTGCCAGCGGCCGACAGGGTTCCAATCAGCCCCAGCATTTT. Its translation is CASGRQGSNQPQHF. The variable domain in full, completed from reference TRBV2 and TRBJ1-5, reads EPEVTQTPSHQVTQMGQEVILRCVPISNHLYFYWYRQILGQKVEFLVSFYNNEISEKSEIFDDQFSVERPDGSNFTLKIRSTKLEDSAMYFCASGRQGSNQPQHFGDGTRLSIL.

J is TRBJ1-5 and V is TRBV12-5; 7 nucleotides align to TRBD1. J lost 10 bases, V lost 1 base, and 4 bases had no gene match. Germline values: CDR1 LGHNT, CDR2 FRNRAP. This CDR3 has 13 amino acids. Here the CDR3 DNA reads TGTGCTAGTGGTTTGGGACAGGGTGAACCCCAGCATTTT. Translated: CASGLGQGEPQHF.

A remark on this clone: It may be a read error: a sequence one base away is much more abundant. The chain recombines TRBV7-9 with TRBJ2-7; D possibly uses TRBD1 or TRBD2 (5 bases each). The CDR3 consists of 16 residues. Germline V lookup: CDR1 SEHNR, CDR2 FQNEAQ (reference sequence). CDR3: CAGSSRDGRVGYEQYF. CDR3 nucleotides: TGTGCCGGCAGCAGCCGGGATGGCAGGGTTGGGTACGAGCAGTACTTC.

The V and J genes are TRBV7-9 and TRBJ2-1, with 9 positions matching TRBD2. The J segment lost 6 bases and the V segment lost 7 bases, leaving 7 bases of the junction unmatched. This CDR3 region has 14 residues. The germline gives CDR1 SEHNR, CDR2 FQNEAQ (reference sequence). CDR3 sequence reads: CASTISGRGNEQFF. CDR3 DNA sequence: TGTGCCAGCACCATTAGCGGGAGAGGCAATGAGCAGTTCTTC.

The rearrangement links TRBV28 to TRBJ2-7; D may be TRBD2 (6 bases). The CDR3 runs 13 residues. Germline assignment: CDR1 MDHEN and CDR2 SYDVKM. V lost 6 bases to trimming and J lost 2 bases, with 11 bases between them. CDR3 in amino acids: CASRKTRPYEQYF. In nucleotides, the CDR3 is TGTGCCAGCAGAAAGACTAGACCCTACGAGCAGTACTTC.

For this clone: The same CDR3 also results from other DNA sequences found in this sample. V and J are TRBV28 and TRBJ2-5; a possible D gene is TRBD1 (8 bases). The CDR3 length is 14 residues. From germline, CDR1 is MDHEN and CDR2 SYDVKM. Trimming cost V 5 bases and J 5 bases, with 15 bases left between them. CDR3 sequence: CASSRTGGGETQYF. The CDR3 DNA reads as TGTGCCAGCAGTCGAACAGGGGGAGGGGAGACCCAGTACTTC.

This clone has only a few counts. The chain uses TRBV20-1 and TRBJ2-2, with unresolved D. The CDR3 has 11 residues. Germline V CDR1 and CDR2: DFQATT, SNEGSKA (reference sequence). Trimming removed 6 bases at V and 5 bases at J, with 7 bases between. CDR3: CSAPQTGELFF. CDR3 DNA sequence: TGCAGTGCCCCCCAGACCGGGGAGCTGTTTTTT.

This chain links TRBV15 with TRBJ2-3; D not certain. Germline assignment: CDR1 LNHNV and CDR2 YYDKDF (reference sequence). This CDR3 spans 16 amino acids. V was pared by 1 base and J by 3 bases, with 14 bases between. CDR3 bases: TGTGCCACCAGCAGAGTATTGGATTATAGGACAGATACGCAGTATTTT. Residues: CATSRVLDYRTDTQYF.

The rearrangement uses TRBV27 and TRBJ1-4; a weak D match, TRBD1 (6 bases). This CDR3 has 15 amino acids. Trimming shortened V by 2 bases and J by 5 bases, and 12 bases separated the two germline ends. Per the germline V gene, CDR1 is MNHEY and CDR2 is SMNVEV (reference sequence). CDR3 nucleotides: TGTGCCAGCAGTTTAGGGGACAACCAGAATGAAAAACTGTTTTTT. This translates into CASSLGDNQNEKLFF.

J is TRBJ1-1 and V is TRBV2; D gene unclear. Germline V gene lookup returns CDR1 SNHLY and CDR2 FYNNEI. Trimming left V 5 bases short and J 1 base short, with 14 bases between. The CDR3 totals 15 residues. DNA of the CDR3: TGTGCCAGCAGTCAACAAGGAACCTGGAACACTGAAGCTTTCTTT. Encoded protein: CASSQQGTWNTEAFF.

The chain employs TRBV5-1 and TRBJ1-1; D possibly corresponds to TRBD1 (5 bases). Trimming cost V 1 base and J 5 bases, with 9 bases left between them. The CDR3 is made up of 13 amino acids. Germline assignment: CDR1 SGHRS and CDR2 YFSETQ. The CDR3 bases are TGCGCCAGCAGCTTGTCGAGGACAACTGAAGCTTTCTTT. Protein: CASSLSRTTEAFF.

The chain recombines TRBV19 with TRBJ2-1, with 7 nucleotides matching TRBD2. With 6 bases clipped from V and 2 bases from J, the junction kept 7 bases outside the gene matches. This CDR3 has 15 amino acids. Looked up from germline, CDR1 is LNHDA and CDR2 is SQIVND (reference sequence). The DNA for the CDR3 is TGTGCCAGTAGGACCCGACTAGCCCCCTACAATGAGCAGTTCTTC. It specifies CASRTRLAPYNEQFF.

The chain carries TRBV18 and TRBJ2-1; 7 nucleotides align to TRBD1. The CDR3 length is 15 residues. After removal of 0 bases from V and 12 bases from J, the junction contained 11 bases not matched to a gene. From germline, CDR1 is KGHSH and CDR2 LQKENI. CDR3 DNA: TGTGCCAGCTCACCACCCGGTACAGGGGTTGGTGGGCAGTTCTTC. It yields the protein CASSPPGTGVGGQFF.

Only a few counts were recorded for this clone. Other DNA sequences within the sample encode an identical CDR3. This chain uses TRBV5-1 with TRBJ1-3; maybe TRBD1 (5 bases). The CDR3 consists of 14 residues. V lost 5 bases and J lost 0, with 9 bases in between. Germline lookup yields CDR1 SGHRS and CDR2 YFSETQ. CDR3 protein: CASRGQGSGNTIYF. In DNA form, the CDR3 reads TGCGCCAGCAGAGGGCAGGGCTCTGGAAACACCATATATTTT.

The chain combines TRBV16 with TRBJ2-5; TRBD1 or TRBD2 may be the D gene (5 bases each). V was clipped by 0 bases and J by 5 bases, with 10 bases between them. Germline V gene lookup returns CDR1 KGHSY and CDR2 FQNENV. CDR3 length equals 14 residues. The DNA of the CDR3 is TGTGCCAGCAGCCAATCTGGGGGAAGGGAGACCCAGTACTTC. Its protein product is CASSQSGGRETQYF.

The genes are TRBV19 and TRBJ1-5; no definite D call. Germline CDR1 reads LNHDA; CDR2 reads SQIVND (reference sequence). The germline V and J ends were trimmed by 0 bases and 5 bases, with 20 bases remaining between them. The CDR3 runs 18 residues. Written as DNA, the CDR3 is TGTGCCAGTAGTATAGATGTACGGGTAGCCCACTCCTATCAGCCCCAGCATTTT. Translated: CASSIDVRVAHSYQPQHF.

This clone has only a few counts. V gene TRBV19 combines with J gene TRBJ2-3; tentatively, D is TRBD2 (6 bases). Trimming removed 8 bases at V and 5 bases at J, with 17 bases between. The germline V gene has CDR1 LNHDA and CDR2 SQIVND (reference sequence). The length of the CDR3 is 14 residues. The CDR3 nucleotides read TGTGCCAGTTCTACGCGGGATTTCGGAGATACGCAGTATTTT. Amino acid sequence: CASSTRDFGDTQYF.

As for this clone: Distinct nucleotide sequences in the sample also encode this CDR3. This chain connects TRBV28 to TRBJ1-3, with D maybe TRBD1 (5 bases). Germline V CDR1 and CDR2: MDHEN, SYDVKM. The V gene lost 1 base and the J gene lost 0 bases, with 7 bases spanning the gap. This CDR3 comprises 15 residues. The CDR3 loop reads CASSLLGGSGNTIYF. The CDR3 DNA reads TGTGCCAGCAGTTTATTGGGGGGCTCTGGAAACACCATATATTTT.